The 18 T cell receptor beta chains below were found in one sample sequenced in a study of CD8 T cells in ankylosing spondylitis. Findings of the study overall: What seemed typical of ankylosing spondylitis blood was a TCR beta motif built from several highly homologous variants.

TCRdb independently ran MiXCR on the 5' RACE reads; one entry per CDR3 protein. Here the sample spans hundreds of thousands of distinct CDR3 sequences, roughly a quarter being singletons. Their cognate antigens are unknown. The sample consisted of blood, either unsorted or a sorted T cell fraction (not recorded which). These receptor sequences come from a male donor with ankylosing spondylitis.

A few counts support this clonotype. V and J are TRBV5-1 and TRBJ2-1; 10 bases align to TRBD2. V gave up 4 bases and J gave up 0 bases; unmatched junction bases: 10. Germline lookup yields CDR1 SGHRS and CDR2 YFSETQ. The CDR3 runs 18 residues. The CDR3, as DNA: TGCGCCAGCAGCACGCGGCCCTTAGCGGGAGGCTCCTACAATGAGCAGTTCTTC. Protein: CASSTRPLAGGSYNEQFF.

This clonotype has just a few counts. The chain links TRBV6-2 or TRBV6-3 to TRBJ2-1; unclear D gene. Trimming took off 7 bases at V and 8 bases at J, with 18 bases between the two ends. Germline V gene lookup returns CDR1 MNHEY and CDR2 SVGEGT. This CDR3 is 14 amino acids long. CDR3 in amino acids: CASKWSPVNHEQFF. DNA of the CDR3: TGTGCCAGCAAGTGGAGCCCCGTCAACCATGAGCAGTTCTTC.

The chain employs TRBV19 and TRBJ1-5; D is possibly TRBD1 (6 bases). Germline values: CDR1 LNHDA, CDR2 SQIVND (reference sequence). The CDR3 loop spans 15 amino acids. The ends were cut back, 6 bases at V and 0 bases at J, with 12 bases in the middle. DNA of the CDR3: TGTGCCAGTAGCGGGAAGGGGGATAGCAATCAGCCCCAGCATTTT. It yields the protein CASSGKGDSNQPQHF.

Many counts were recorded for this clonotype. The chain recombines TRBV12-3 or TRBV12-4 with TRBJ1-1; D uncertain. The CDR3 runs 13 residues. V lost 6 bases and J 0 bases, leaving 8 bases between the germline ends. CDR3 DNA sequence: TGTGCCAGCAGCTTGTCCATGAACACTGAAGCTTTCTTT. This sequence encodes CASSLSMNTEAFF.

This clonotype has only a few counts. The chain has TRBV5-1 and TRBJ2-1; D possibly corresponds to TRBD1 (5 bases). CDR1 is SGHRS and CDR2 is YFSETQ in the germline V gene. Trimming took off 2 bases at V and 10 bases at J, with 19 bases between the two ends. There are 15 residues in the CDR3. This CDR3 is CASSFGAIFFGEQFF. The CDR3 nucleotides are TGCGCCAGCAGCTTTGGGGCGATCTTTTTTGGGGAGCAGTTCTTC.

J is TRBJ2-2 and V is TRBV5-1; TRBD1 matches at 7 bases. CDR1 and CDR2 from the germline V gene are SGHRS and YFSETQ. V trimming: 3 bases; J trimming: 0 bases; junction bases outside the gene matches: 8. This CDR3 contains 17 residues. The CDR3 sequence: CASSSQSQGTNTGELFF. The DNA for the CDR3 is TGCGCCAGCAGCTCACAATCACAGGGGACGAACACCGGGGAGCTGTTTTTT.

This clonotype was seen only a few times. The chain joins TRBV29-1 to TRBJ1-2; D is uncertain. V lost 1 base to trimming and J lost 8 bases, with 8 bases between them. CDR3 length: 11 residues. Germline V lookup: CDR1 SQVTM, CDR2 ANQGSEA. CDR3 bases: TGCAGCGTTGAAGCCCAAGAAGGCTACACCTTC. Its translation is CSVEAQEGYTF. The entire variable domain, with the rest obtained from reference TRBV29-1 and TRBJ1-2, is as follows: SAVISQKPSRDICQRGTSLTIQCQVDSQVTMMFWYRQQPGQSLTLIATANQGSEATYESGFVIDKFPISRPNLTFSTLTVSNMSPEDSSIYLCSVEAQEGYTFGSGTRLTVV.

This clonotype was seen only a few times. One junction end does not reproduce the germline sequence, and a read error may be involved. The rearrangement joins TRBV3-1 to TRBJ2-1; 8 nucleotides align to TRBD2. Germline loops: CDR1 LGHDT, CDR2 YNNKEL (reference sequence). CDR3 size: 11 residues. The CDR3 DNA reads as TGTGCCAGCAGCCACCGCGGGAGGCTATCCTTC. This codes for CASSHRGRLSF.

This chain connects TRBV5-6 to TRBJ1-2; D call uncertain. The CDR3 loop spans 14 amino acids. Germline CDR1 SGHDT, CDR2 YYEEEE. Trimming took off 6 bases at V and 0 bases at J, with 12 bases between the two ends. The CDR3 bases are TGTGCCAGCAATACTGCGCCGACTAACTATGGCTACACCTTC. It codes for CASNTAPTNYGYTF. The full variable domain, rest sourced from reference TRBV5-6 and TRBJ1-2, is DAGVTQSPTHLIKTRGQQVTLRCSPKSGHDTVSWYQQALGQGPQFIFQYYEEEERQRGNFPDRFSGHQFPNYSSELNVNALLLGDSALYLCASNTAPTNYGYTFGSGTRLTVV.

The genes are TRBV12-3 or TRBV12-4 and TRBJ2-3, with D uncertain. CDR3 size: 16 residues. Trimming shortened V by 5 bases and J by 3 bases, and 18 bases separated the two germline ends. DNA of the CDR3: TGTGCCAGCAGTCCCGTTTTCAGCGTAAGAACAGATACGCAGTATTTT. This codes for CASSPVFSVRTDTQYF.

The chain links TRBV20-1 to TRBJ2-5; 9 bases line up with TRBD1. The CDR3 consists of 13 residues. Unmatched junction bases numbered 2, after V lost 3 bases and J lost 3 bases. Germline CDR1 and CDR2: DFQATT and SNEGSKA (reference sequence). CDR3 amino acids: CSARGQGKETQYF. The CDR3 coding sequence is TGCAGTGCTAGGGGACAGGGAAAAGAGACCCAGTACTTC.

This clonotype was observed a single time. The V gene is TRBV15, the J gene TRBJ2-3, with unresolved D. The CDR3 extends over 14 amino acids. Deletions cut 0 bases from V and 4 bases from J, with 8 bases between. Germline V lookup: CDR1 LNHNV, CDR2 YYDKDF (reference sequence). CDR3 coding DNA: TGTGCCACCAGCAGAGATCGCCTTTCAGATACGCAGTATTTT. It yields the protein CATSRDRLSDTQYF.

This chain joins TRBV3-1 and TRBJ1-5; D is possibly TRBD1 (6 bases). Germline values: CDR1 LGHDT, CDR2 YNNKEL (reference sequence). This CDR3 has 17 residues. Trimming took off 1 base at V and 7 bases at J, with 20 bases between the two ends. The CDR3: CASSQATSQGGRQPQHF. CDR3 nucleotides: TGTGCCAGCAGCCAAGCTACTAGTCAAGGGGGTCGCCAGCCCCAGCATTTT. Combining the CDR3 with reference TRBV3-1 and TRBJ1-5 gives the whole variable domain DTAVSQTPKYLVTQMGNDKSIKCEQNLGHDTMYWYKQDSKKFLKIMFSYNNKELIINETVPNRFSPKSPDKAHLNLHINSLELGDSAVYFCASSQATSQGGRQPQHFGDGTRLSIL.

The chain has TRBV2 and TRBJ2-7; 7 bases map to TRBD1. The CDR3 has 14 amino acids. With 4 bases clipped from V and 5 bases from J, the junction kept 8 bases outside the gene matches. Germline CDR1 and CDR2: SNHLY and FYNNEI. The CDR3 spells CASSVTGTTHEQYV. The CDR3, as DNA: TGTGCCAGCAGTGTGACAGGGACAACCCACGAGCAGTACGTC.

The CDR3 DNA reads TGTGCCAGCAGCTTGGGTCGAGCCTACGAGCAGTACTTC. Translated, it gives CASSLGRAYEQYF. This chain connects TRBV5-6 to TRBJ2-7; D is undetermined. This CDR3 has 13 residues. Germline CDR1 is SGHDT and CDR2 is YYEEEE. The V end lost 0 bases, the J end lost 2 bases, and 6 bases lay between the germline ends.

A word on this clonotype: An end of the junction differs from the germline gene, which may be a read error. The chain's CDR3 is CASSLDRLAKNILYF. The CDR3, as DNA: TGCGCCAGCAGCTTGGACAGGCTAGCCAAAAACATTCTGTACTTC. V gene TRBV5-1 combines with J gene TRBJ2-4; either TRBD1 or TRBD2 may supply D (5 bases each). Germline V gene sequence: CDR1 SGHRS, CDR2 YFSETQ. The CDR3 is 15 residues long. Combining the CDR3 with reference TRBV5-1 and TRBJ2-4 gives the whole variable domain KAGVTQTPRYLIKTRGQQVTLSCSPISGHRSVSWYQQTPGQGLQFLFEYFSETQRNKGNFPGRFSGRQFSNSRSEMNVSTLELGDSALYLCASSLDRLAKNILYFGAGTRLSVL.

The chain links TRBV12-3 or TRBV12-4 to TRBJ1-5; D gene ambiguous. The germline V and J ends were trimmed by 6 bases and 3 bases, with 9 bases remaining between them. The CDR3 is 13 amino acids. The CDR3 loop is CASRRNYNQPQHF. The DNA for the CDR3 is TGTGCCAGCAGACGAAATTACAATCAGCCCCAGCATTTT.

This chain uses TRBV5-1 with TRBJ2-2; 7 bases line up with TRBD1. V was clipped by 5 bases and J by 4 bases; unmatched bases: 8. The germline V gene encodes CDR1 SGHRS and CDR2 YFSETQ. CDR3 length: 15 amino acids. DNA for the CDR3: TGCGCCAGCAGAAAGACAGGGCTGGGCACCGGGGAGCTGTTTTTT. Its translation is CASRKTGLGTGELFF.